Presented here are 12 T cell receptor beta chains from one specimen sequenced in a study of Graves' ophthalmopathy and Graves' hyperthyroidism. As the template, RNA transcripts were used to amplify TCR beta CDR3 regions. The first-round RT-PCR employed HTBI primers together with the Qiagen OneStep RT-PCR kit. A multiplex PCR was then performed as the second round. A single record per CDR3 protein comes from TCRdb applying MiXCR to the multiplex PCR reads. In the table there are 680,000 or so distinct CDR3 sequences, 22% of which are singletons. The sample consisted of peripheral blood. The receptors were sampled from a woman aged 18-30 years with stable Graves' hyperthyroidism. Some clones in this sample may be carry-over from other donors' samples.

The genes are TRBV6-1 and TRBJ1-6; D gene uncertain. V lost 2 bases, J lost 10 bases, and 12 bases lay in between. The CDR3 runs to 14 residues. Germline V lookup: CDR1 MNHNS, CDR2 SASEGT. The CDR3 sequence: CASSEYFLRSPLHF. DNA of the CDR3: TGTGCCAGCAGTGAATACTTTTTGCGATCACCCCTCCACTTT.

This clonotype has ten or more counts. V and J are TRBV10-3 and TRBJ2-5; either TRBD1 or TRBD2 may supply D (5 bases each). This CDR3 is 13 amino acids long. The germline gives CDR1 ENHRY, CDR2 SYGVKD. Trimming took off 6 bases at V and 1 base at J, with 9 bases between the two ends. Here the CDR3 DNA reads TGTGCCATCAGGAGGGACCTCCAAGAGACCCAGTACTTC. It codes for CAIRRDLQETQYF.

The CDR3: CASSLAKVSGSGETQYF. Written as DNA, the CDR3 is TGTGCCAGCAGCTTAGCGAAGGTGTCAGGGAGTGGAGAGACCCAGTACTTC. The chain carries TRBV11-1 and TRBJ2-5; D might be TRBD1 or TRBD2, each matching 5 bases. The CDR3 is made up of 17 amino acids. V was pared by 0 bases and J by 4 bases, with 18 bases between. Per the germline V gene, CDR1 is SGHAT and CDR2 is FQDESV (reference sequence). Full variable domain (rest looked up from reference TRBV11-1 and TRBJ2-5): EAEVAQSPRYKITEKSQAVAFWCDPISGHATLYWYRQILGQGPELLVQFQDESVVDDSQLPKDRFSAERLKGVDSTLKIQPAELGDSAMYLCASSLAKVSGSGETQYFGPGTRLLVL.

V is TRBV12-3 or TRBV12-4 and J is TRBJ2-2; 11 nucleotides match TRBD2. V shed 3 bases, J shed 4 bases, and the junction held 4 bases outside the gene matches. The CDR3 totals 16 residues. The CDR3 bases are TGTGCCAGCAGTTTGAGACTAGCGGGGTCCACCGGGGAGCTGTTTTTT. Translated, it gives CASSLRLAGSTGELFF.

This clonotype was counted many times. This sequence joins TRBV7-9 and TRBJ1-2; tentatively, D is TRBD1 (5 bases). Germline assignment: CDR1 SEHNR and CDR2 FQNEAQ (reference sequence). V was pared by 1 base and J by 4 bases, with 10 bases between. This CDR3 has 14 residues. The CDR3 sequence: CASSLVTGPYGYTF. DNA for the CDR3: TGTGCCAGCAGCTTAGTTACAGGTCCCTATGGCTACACCTTC.

The chain uses TRBV14 and TRBJ1-1; TRBD1 aligns across 10 bases. The CDR3 has 15 amino acids. V dropped 2 bases and J dropped 5; count of bases not matched to a gene: 5. CDR1 SGHDN and CDR2 FVKESK come from the germline V gene. The CDR3 loop reads CASSQRQGAWTEAFF. As DNA, the CDR3 is TGTGCCAGCAGCCAACGACAGGGGGCCTGGACTGAAGCTTTCTTT.

This clonotype appeared a single time. This chain links TRBV25-1 with TRBJ1-5; maybe TRBD1 (6 bases). Germline V gives CDR1 MGHDK, CDR2 SYGVNS. V was clipped by 4 bases and J by 3 bases, with 16 bases between them. This CDR3 region has 16 residues. DNA of the CDR3: TGTGCCAGCAGTGGAAATCAACAGGGCAACAATCAGCCCCAGCATTTT. This codes for CASSGNQQGNNQPQHF.

V gene TRBV30 combines with J gene TRBJ2-5; TRBD1 or TRBD2 may be the D gene (6 bases each). The CDR3 is 15 residues long. The V gene lost 4 bases and the J gene lost 4 bases, with 19 bases spanning the gap. Per germline, CDR1 GTSNPN and CDR2 SVGIG (reference sequence). DNA of the CDR3: TGTGCCTGGATGGGGGGCAGGGCTCTTCGAGAGACCCAGTACTTC. Translation gives CAWMGGRALRETQYF.

This clonotype occurred many times. V gene TRBV20-1 combines with J gene TRBJ2-2; D call uncertain. Germline CDR1 and CDR2: DFQATT and SNEGSKA (reference sequence). The V and J ends lost 3 bases and 0 bases respectively, with 8 bases between them. The CDR3 contains 14 residues. CDR3 in amino acids: CSASSTANTGELFF. In nucleotides, the CDR3 is TGCAGTGCTAGCTCAACCGCGAACACCGGGGAGCTGTTTTTT.

The sample holds many counts of this clonotype. The CDR3 bases are TGTGCCAGTAACGGACAGGGGCGAGGGAACACTGAAGCTTTCTTT. This translates into CASNGQGRGNTEAFF. The V and J genes are TRBV19 and TRBJ1-1; 9 nucleotides agree with TRBD1. The CDR3 sequence is 15 residues long. Per germline, CDR1 LNHDA and CDR2 SQIVND (reference sequence). With 7 bases clipped from V and 1 base from J, the junction kept 7 bases outside the gene matches.

The V call is TRBV7-3, the J call TRBJ2-5; either TRBD1 or TRBD2 may supply D (5 bases each). The CDR3 extends over 14 amino acids. Germline V gene lookup returns CDR1 SGHTA and CDR2 FQGTGA. V lost 5 bases, J lost 4 bases, and 14 bases lay in between. The CDR3 nucleotides read TGTGCCAGCAGCCCTCGGGGCACCGGAGAGACCCAGTACTTC. Translating it yields CASSPRGTGETQYF.

The chain uses TRBV12-3 or TRBV12-4 and TRBJ1-1; perhaps TRBD1 as D (5 bases). The CDR3 is 15 residues long. V was cut by 3 bases and J by 1 base, with 12 bases left in between. The CDR3 loop is CASSLGVWSNTEAFF. The CDR3 DNA follows: TGTGCCAGCAGTTTGGGGGTCTGGTCGAACACTGAAGCTTTCTTT.